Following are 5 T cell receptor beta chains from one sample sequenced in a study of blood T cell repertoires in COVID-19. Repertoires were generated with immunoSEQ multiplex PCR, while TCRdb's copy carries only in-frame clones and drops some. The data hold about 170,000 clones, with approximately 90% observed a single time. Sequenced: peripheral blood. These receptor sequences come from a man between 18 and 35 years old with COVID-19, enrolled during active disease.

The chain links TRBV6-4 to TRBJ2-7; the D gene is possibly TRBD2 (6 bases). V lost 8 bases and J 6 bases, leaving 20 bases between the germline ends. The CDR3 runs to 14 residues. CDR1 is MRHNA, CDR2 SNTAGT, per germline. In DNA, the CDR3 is TGTGCCAGCGAGCCCCCTAGACTAGTCCCCGAGCAGTACTTC. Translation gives CASEPPRLVPEQYF.

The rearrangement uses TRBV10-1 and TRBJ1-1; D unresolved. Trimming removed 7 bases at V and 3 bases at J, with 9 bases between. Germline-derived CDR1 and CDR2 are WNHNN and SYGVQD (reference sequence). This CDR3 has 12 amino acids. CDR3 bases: TGCGCCAGCACTGTGGGAGACACTGAAGCTTTCTTT. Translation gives CASTVGDTEAFF.

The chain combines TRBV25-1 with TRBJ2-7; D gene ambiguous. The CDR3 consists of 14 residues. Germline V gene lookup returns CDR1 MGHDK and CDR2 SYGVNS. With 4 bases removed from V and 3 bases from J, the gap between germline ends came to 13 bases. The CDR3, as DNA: TGTGCCAGCAGTGCCCAATCCCCTAACTACGAGCAGTACTTC. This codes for CASSAQSPNYEQYF.

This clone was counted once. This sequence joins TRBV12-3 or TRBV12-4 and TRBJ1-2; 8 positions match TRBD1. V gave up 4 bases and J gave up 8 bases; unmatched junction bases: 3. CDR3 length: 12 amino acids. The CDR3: CASSSTGVGYTF. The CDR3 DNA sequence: TGTGCCAGCAGTTCGACAGGGGTCGGCTACACCTTC.

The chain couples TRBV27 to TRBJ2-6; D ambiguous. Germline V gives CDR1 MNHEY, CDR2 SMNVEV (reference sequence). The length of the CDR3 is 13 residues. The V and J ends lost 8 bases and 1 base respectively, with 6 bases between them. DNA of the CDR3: TGTGCCAGCCTGTCGTCTGGGGCCAACGTCCTGACTTTC. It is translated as CASLSSGANVLTF.